This T cell receptor (beta chain) was documented in a study of T cells after yellow fever vaccination. This clonotype was counted only a few times. Its antigen is still unknown. Study-level findings and limits: FACS-sorted repertoires might harbor abundant contaminating clonotypes from the bulk population.

CDR3 length equals 14 residues. Trimming took off 7 bases at V and 3 bases at J, with 15 bases between the two ends. Germline V CDR1 and CDR2: SGHTA, FQGNSA. A process of 5'RACE template switching, which added a universal primer site and UMIs, was used to make TCR cDNA. MiXCR, run by TCRdb on the 5' RACE reads, gives a single entry per CDR3 protein. The repertoire holds 300,000 to 400,000 distinct CDR3 sequences, about 9.5% seen once, with around 17% in the top ten. The sequence came from a man younger than 35 who received the YFV17D yellow fever vaccine. This sequence joins TRBV7-2 and TRBJ1-1; the D is unclear. The sample here was PBMCs, taken on the day of the first yellow fever vaccination. The CDR3 is CASTQPGLYTEAFF. In DNA, the CDR3 is TGTGCCAGCACCCAACCAGGTTTATACACTGAAGCTTTCTTT.